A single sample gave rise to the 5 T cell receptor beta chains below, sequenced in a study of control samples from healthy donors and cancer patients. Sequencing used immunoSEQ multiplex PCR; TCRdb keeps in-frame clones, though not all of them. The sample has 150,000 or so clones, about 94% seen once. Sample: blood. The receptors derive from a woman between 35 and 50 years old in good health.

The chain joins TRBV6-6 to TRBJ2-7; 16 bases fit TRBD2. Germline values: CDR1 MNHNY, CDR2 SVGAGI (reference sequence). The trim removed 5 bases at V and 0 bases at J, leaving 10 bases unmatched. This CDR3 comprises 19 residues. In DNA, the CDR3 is TGTGCCAGCAGTCACCAGGGACTAGCGGGAGGGCGAAGCTCCTACGAGCAGTACTTC. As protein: CASSHQGLAGGRSSYEQYF.

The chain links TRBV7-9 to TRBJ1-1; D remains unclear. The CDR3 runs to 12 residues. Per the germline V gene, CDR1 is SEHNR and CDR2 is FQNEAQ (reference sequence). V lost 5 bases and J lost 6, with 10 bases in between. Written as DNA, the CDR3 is TGTGCCAGCAGCCATCGACGCCCTGAAGCTTTCTTT. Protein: CASSHRRPEAFF.

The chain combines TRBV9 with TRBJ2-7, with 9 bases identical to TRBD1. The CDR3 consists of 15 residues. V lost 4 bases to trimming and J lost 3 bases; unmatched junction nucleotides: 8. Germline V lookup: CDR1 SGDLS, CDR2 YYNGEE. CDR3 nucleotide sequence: TGTGCCAGCAGCCCATGGACAGGGGAGGTCTACGAGCAGTACTTC. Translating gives CASSPWTGEVYEQYF.

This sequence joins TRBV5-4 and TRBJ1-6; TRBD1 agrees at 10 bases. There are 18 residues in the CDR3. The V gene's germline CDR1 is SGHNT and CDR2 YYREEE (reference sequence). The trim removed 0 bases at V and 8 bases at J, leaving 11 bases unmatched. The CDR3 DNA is TGTGCCAGCAGCTTGGGACAGGGGGCTAATGGGGAGGATTCACCCCTCCACTTT. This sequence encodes CASSLGQGANGEDSPLHF. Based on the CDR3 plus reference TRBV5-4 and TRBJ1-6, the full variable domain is ETGVTQSPTHLIKTRGQQVTLRCSSQSGHNTVSWYQQALGQGPQFIFQYYREEENGRGNFPPRFSGLQFPNYSSELNVNALELDDSALYLCASSLGQGANGEDSPLHFGNGTRLTVT.

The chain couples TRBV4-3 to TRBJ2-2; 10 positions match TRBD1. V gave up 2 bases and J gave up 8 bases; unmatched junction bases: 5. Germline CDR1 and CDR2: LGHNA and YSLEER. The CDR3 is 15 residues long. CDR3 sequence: CASSQRGQGIGELFF. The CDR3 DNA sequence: TGCGCCAGCAGCCAACGGGGACAGGGGATAGGGGAGCTGTTTTTT.